Sequencing of this T cell receptor (beta chain) was carried out in a study of blood T cell repertoires in COVID-19. Study details: The origin of the acute and convalescent COVID-19 samples was the United States, Italy and Spain.

Original handling: Cell counts per sample came from amplifying reference gene primers. This table comes from immunoSEQ multiplex PCR, and its TCRdb copy is limited to in-frame clones, with some not included. V and J calls plus clone size are reproduced from that table; the DNA served to infer D and trimming. Here the sample spans about 50,000 clones, 90% being singletons. V shed 5 bases and J 2 bases; nucleotides not matched to a gene: 2. Germline lookup yields CDR1 LNHDA and CDR2 SQIVND (reference sequence). CDR3 size: 15 residues. The receptor was derived from a human donor in a cohort sampled during active COVID-19. Material for sequencing was peripheral blood. This rearrangement joins TRBV19 to TRBJ2-6; 8 bases are a match to TRBD1. The CDR3 DNA reads as TGTGCCAGTAGTTTACAGGGGGCTGGGGCCAACGTCCTGACTTTC. Protein sequence: CASSLQGAGANVLTF.